One and the same sample provided the 3 T cell receptor beta chains below, sequenced in a study of T cells after yellow fever vaccination. TCRdb re-analysed the 5' RACE reads in MiXCR, keeping a single row per CDR3 protein. The table records 450,000 to 600,000 distinct CDR3 sequences, approximately 13% of them present only once. Sequenced material: PBMCs, taken on the day of the yellow fever booster vaccination. The receptors were gathered from a young man who received the YFV17D yellow fever vaccine.

This clonotype has more than one count but fewer than ten. The rearrangement uses TRBV7-2 and TRBJ2-7; D is ambiguous. The ends were cut back, 11 bases at V and 6 bases at J, with 20 bases in the middle. This CDR3 region has 13 residues. Germline V CDR1 and CDR2: SGHTA, FQGNSA. The CDR3 spells CAEQLTPAGEQYF. In nucleotides, the CDR3 is TGTGCCGAGCAGCTTACCCCGGCTGGCGAGCAGTACTTC.

The V and J genes are TRBV20-1 and TRBJ2-1; no clear D. The CDR3 totals 12 residues. Germline values: CDR1 DFQATT, CDR2 SNEGSKA (reference sequence). The ends were cut back, 3 bases at V and 5 bases at J, with 8 bases in the middle. The CDR3 DNA is TGCAGTGCTAGGAATTTCCACAATGAGCAGTTCTTC. This codes for CSARNFHNEQFF.

This chain joins TRBV5-5 and TRBJ2-2; no clear D gene. V was cut by 2 bases and J by 0 bases, with 11 bases left in between. Germline V CDR1 and CDR2: SGHKS, YYEKEE (reference sequence). CDR3 length equals 16 residues. The CDR3 DNA reads as TGTGCCAGCAGCTTTTCGGGCCTACCGAACACCGGGGAGCTGTTTTTT. This encodes CASSFSGLPNTGELFF.